The TCR beta chain under discussion was sequenced for a study of shared clonotypes between healthy human individuals (dated by TCRdb to about 2020). Looking at the study overall: The cohort comprised a couple of women and three men aged 18 to 49 years. For each donor, three plates each were used for CD4 naive and CD4 memory, two plates were used for CD8 naive, and one plate was used for CD8 memory. Blood TCR repertoires of about 5 healthy adults were deeply sequenced to estimate repertoire size and the extent of clonotype sharing between individuals. Different laboratories and diverse techniques were used to prepare libraries and sequence TCR repertoires, to increase sequencing depth and limit assay-specific biases. Each donor's leukapheresis produced roughly between roughly 0.85 and 10 billion PBMCs. General findings and caveats noted by the study authors: Naive subsets generally had larger estimated clonotype richness than memory subsets. Sharing across four donors was observed for approximately 5% of naive CD4, 3% to 4% of naive CD8, about 2.3% of memory CD4, and around 0.4% of memory CD8 clonotypes. Rarefaction of sorted-subset datasets indicated incomplete sequencing despite the large sequencing depth. Pairwise subsampling indicated that sequencing depth was expected to affect the degree of clonotype sharing among donors. Because the study included only a small number of donors, the genetic and exposure-history diversity represented was limited. Sampling was limited to blood, and TCR repertoires in tissue likely differ from TCR repertoires in blood. Higher generation probabilities were observed for clonotypes shared by all four sorted-subset donors than for non-shared clonotypes.

The CDR3 runs 13 amino acids, cysteine and phenylalanine included. The read is trimmed to its CDR3 DNA, 39 bases read in frame from base 1. V is pared back by 3 bases and J by 5 bases, with 9 bases lying between the germline termini. CDR1 and CDR2, per the germline V gene, are SGHTA and FQGNSA. Healthy HIV-negative adults with no recently reported acute infections or vaccinations were included as donors. All donors were Caucasian adults living in Nashville, Tennessee, USA. Magnetic negative selection was used to enrich CD4+ T cells, after which naive cells were positively selected on CD45RA and the negative fraction became the memory subset. Blood was obtained by leukapheresis, after which PBMCs were separated by Ficoll-Histopaque density gradient centrifugation and cryopreserved in liquid nitrogen vapor phase. Analytical flow cytometry was used to check the purity and quantity of each magnetically sorted T cell population. From each sorted fraction, genomic DNA was isolated and quantified by UV absorbance on a Nanodrop 2000c.

Comment on this clone: There is no known antigen for this receptor. Per-nucleotide qualities are absent, and no much larger clonotype sits a single base away.

Using the deep immunoSEQ assay, multiplex PCR amplified TCR CDR3 regions from genomic DNA. Extracted genomic DNA from each cell subset was distributed evenly across all wells of several immunoSEQ 96-well plates, and each plate was treated as a replicate. Each replicate PCR for sorted subsets received about 220 ng genomic DNA, equal to tens of thousands of T cell genomes. Purified libraries were measured with a Qubit 3.0 fluorometer, size-checked on a Bioanalyzer 2100, and measured again with the KAPA Library Quantification kit. Every immunoSEQ 96-well plate was sequenced on a separate single-read 150-cycle Illumina NextSeq 550 flow cell. The paper's data handling went like this. Because only junctional sequences without quality scores were contained in the immunoSEQ output, filtering matching that applied to full-length reads could not be performed. To assign V/J genes and CDR3, sequences were annotated against IMGT germline references using PyIR, a Python wrapper for IgBLAST v1.9. Reads with weak V/J assignments (E-value above 1e-6), missing CDR3, stop codons, out-of-frame junctions, or ambiguous translated residues were removed. V3J clonotypes were defined as sequences sharing an identical inferred V gene, J gene, and CDR3 amino acid sequence. The percentage overlap between two repertoires was calculated by dividing the number of shared unique clonotypes by the size of the smaller repertoire. RTK rarefaction, the Chao1 estimator, and Recon v2.1 estimates of unobserved clonotypes were used to assess repertoire richness. OLGA was used to compute generation probabilities for all TCRbeta clonotypes that the gDNA method yielded from a handful of donors. TCRdb retrieved this table from immuneACCESS and kept in-frame rearrangements only. Not all clones are present; in checked studies, unresolved V genes account for under half, and no reason is known for the remainder. Clonal size and the V and J genes are those of that table, whereas D and trimming came from the DNA. This sample has some 1 million clones in its table, and about 76% of those were observed once. The ten largest make up 1.4% to 1.5% of the sample.

The receptor's source is a man aged 18 to 30 in good health. The V and J segments used are TRBV7-2 and TRBJ2-3; the D gene is perhaps TRBD2, on 6 matching bases. The specimen sequenced was memory CD4+ T cells sorted from blood. Reading the label with the study, this specimen's cell subset or site is: CD45RA-negative fraction. The CDR3 region has the sequence CASSFGRGDTQYF. The base sequence is TGTGCCAGCAGCTTCGGGAGAGGAGATACGCAGTATTTT.